A single TCR beta chain is shown here with its context. TCRdb reprocessed the RT-PCR reads with MiXCR, giving one entry per CDR3 protein. Seen here are some 150,000 distinct CDR3 sequences, 9.5% to 15% observed once, and the top ten hold about 31%. This sample was included in a study of response to subunit inactivated influenza vaccine. Deletions cut 7 bases from V and 0 bases from J, with 10 bases between. The CDR3 spans 13 residues. CDR1 is SQVTM, CDR2 ANQGSEA, per germline. These same records also appear under a second study, on T cells expressing NK-cell markers. That source notes: The authors made TCR beta cDNA libraries by 5'RACE template switching. This switching added a universal primer site and UMIs.

This clonotype originated in a man aged 50 to 59 who received an inactivated influenza vaccine. The chain uses TRBV29-1 and TRBJ2-1, with a weak D call TRBD2 (5 bases). The sequencing used CD8+ T cells sorted from PBMCs, collected approximately 13 days after vaccination. The DNA for the CDR3 is TGCAGCGGGGGAGCGGACTCCTACAATGAGCAGTTCTTC. Residues: CSGGADSYNEQFF.